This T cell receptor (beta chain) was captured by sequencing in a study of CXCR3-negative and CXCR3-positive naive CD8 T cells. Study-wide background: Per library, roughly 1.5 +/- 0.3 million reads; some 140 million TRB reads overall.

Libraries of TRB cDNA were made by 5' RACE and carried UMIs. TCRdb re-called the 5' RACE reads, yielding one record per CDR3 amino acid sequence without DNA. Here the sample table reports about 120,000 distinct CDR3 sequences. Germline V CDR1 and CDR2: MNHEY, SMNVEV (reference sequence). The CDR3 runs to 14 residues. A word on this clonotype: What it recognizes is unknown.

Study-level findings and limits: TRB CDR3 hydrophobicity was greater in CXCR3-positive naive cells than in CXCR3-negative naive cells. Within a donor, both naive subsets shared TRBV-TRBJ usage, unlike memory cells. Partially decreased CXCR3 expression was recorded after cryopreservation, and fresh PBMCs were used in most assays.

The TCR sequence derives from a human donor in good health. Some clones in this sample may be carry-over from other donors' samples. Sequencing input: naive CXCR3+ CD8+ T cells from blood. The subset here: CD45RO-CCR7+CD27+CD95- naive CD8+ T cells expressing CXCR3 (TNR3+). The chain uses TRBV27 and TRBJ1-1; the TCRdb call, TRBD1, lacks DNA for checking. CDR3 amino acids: CASRWGQGDTEAFF.